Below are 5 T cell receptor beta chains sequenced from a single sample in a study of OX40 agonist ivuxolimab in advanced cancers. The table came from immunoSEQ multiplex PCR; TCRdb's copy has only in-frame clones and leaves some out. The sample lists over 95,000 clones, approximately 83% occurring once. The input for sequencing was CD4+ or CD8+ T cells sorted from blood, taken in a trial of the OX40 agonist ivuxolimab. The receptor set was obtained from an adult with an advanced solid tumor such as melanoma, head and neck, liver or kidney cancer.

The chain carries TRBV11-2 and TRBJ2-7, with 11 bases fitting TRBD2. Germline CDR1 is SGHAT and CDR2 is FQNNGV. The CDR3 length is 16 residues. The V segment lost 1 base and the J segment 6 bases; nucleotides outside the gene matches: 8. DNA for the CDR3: TGTGCCAGCAGCTTAGGCCTCACTAGCGGGAGAGGCGAGCAGTACTTC. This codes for CASSLGLTSGRGEQYF.

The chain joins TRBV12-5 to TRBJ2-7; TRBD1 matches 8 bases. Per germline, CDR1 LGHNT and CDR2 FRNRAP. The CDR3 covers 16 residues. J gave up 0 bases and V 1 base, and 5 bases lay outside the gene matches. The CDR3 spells CASGLAATGVSYEQYF. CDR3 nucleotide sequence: TGTGCTAGTGGTTTGGCGGCGACAGGGGTCTCCTACGAGCAGTACTTC.

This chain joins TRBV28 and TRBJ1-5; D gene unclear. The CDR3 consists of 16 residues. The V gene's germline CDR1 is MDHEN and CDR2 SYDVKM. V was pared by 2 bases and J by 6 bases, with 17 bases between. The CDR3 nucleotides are TGTGCCAGCAGTTTACACGTAGGGAGCAATAGTCAGCCCCAGCATTTT. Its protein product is CASSLHVGSNSQPQHF.

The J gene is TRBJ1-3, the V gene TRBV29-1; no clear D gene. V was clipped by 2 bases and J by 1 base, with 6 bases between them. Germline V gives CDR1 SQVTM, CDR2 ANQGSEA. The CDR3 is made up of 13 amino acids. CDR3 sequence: CSVEIQSGNTIYF. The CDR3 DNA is TGCAGCGTTGAAATCCAGTCTGGAAACACCATATATTTT.

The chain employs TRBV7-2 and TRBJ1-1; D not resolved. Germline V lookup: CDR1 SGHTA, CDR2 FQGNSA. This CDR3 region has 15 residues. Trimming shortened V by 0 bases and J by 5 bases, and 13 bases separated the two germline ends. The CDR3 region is CASSLATGPRTEAFF. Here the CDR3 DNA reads TGTGCCAGCAGCTTAGCAACGGGCCCGAGGACTGAAGCTTTCTTT.